Detailed here is one T cell receptor beta chain. Its antigen is undetermined. The purity of all sorted populations exceeded 95%. The J segment lost 0 bases and the V segment lost 3 bases, leaving 4 bases of the junction unmatched. In germline, CDR1 is SGDLS, CDR2 YYNGEE. The CDR3 spans 15 residues. The data stem from a study of beta chain features in type 1 diabetes. Study background: Sorted cell examination encompassed under 130 million cells across all samples. The study, taken as a whole, reports: Diminished insertions and augmented deletions at VDJ junctions characterized type 1 diabetes patients. Naive, central memory and Treg TCRB repertoires seemed to resemble each other more closely in patients than they did in healthy donors.

The investigators reverse transcribed all of the isolated RNA, so they sequenced expressed TCRB transcripts. Method: immunoSEQ multiplex PCR; TCRdb's copy keeps in-frame clones and lacks some. Of 430,000 or so clones in the sample, 11% were seen once. V and J are TRBV9 and TRBJ2-3, with TRBD1 matching over 7 bases. Specimen: naive CD4+ T cells from blood. The receptor was derived from a woman younger than 30 in good health. CDR3 sequence (DNA): TGTGCCAGCAGCGGGGGACAGCCTAGCACAGATACGCAGTATTTT. It encodes CASSGGQPSTDTQYF.